The 13 T cell receptor beta chains listed next were all sequenced from one sample in a study of T cell responses to AZD1222 COVID-19 vaccine. Produced via immunoSEQ multiplex PCR; TCRdb's table is partial and in-frame only. The repertoire includes 150,000 to 200,000 clones, around 88% of them detected once, and less than 1.3% sits in the top ten. Material: peripheral blood, obtained 28 days after the second AZD1222 dose. All receptors derive from an adult who received the AZD1222 COVID-19 vaccine.

The chain links TRBV18 to TRBJ1-3; 9 bases fit TRBD1. J lost 0 bases, V lost 4 bases, and 7 bases had no gene match. The CDR3 sequence is 17 residues long. Per the germline V gene, CDR1 is KGHSH and CDR2 is LQKENI. The CDR3 region is CASSQTGTGHSGNTIYF. CDR3 bases: TGTGCCAGCTCACAAACCGGGACAGGGCACTCTGGAAACACCATATATTTT.

The rearrangement joins TRBV21-1 to TRBJ2-7. TRBV21-1 is classified as a pseudogene. The CDR3 is made up of 15 amino acids. The CDR3, as DNA: TGTGCCAGCAGCAATCGGGGCCGCCCGGATTACGAGCAGTACTTC. Translated, it gives CASSNRGRPDYEQYF.

The chain carries TRBV10-2 and TRBJ1-2, with D hard to call. The CDR3 has 13 residues. Germline V gives CDR1 WSHSY, CDR2 SAAADI. Trimming shortened V by 3 bases and J by 0 bases, and 5 bases separated the two germline ends. The CDR3: CASSELSNYGYTF. In DNA form, the CDR3 reads TGCGCCAGCAGTGAACTCTCTAACTATGGCTACACCTTC.

This clone was picked up one time. The rearrangement uses TRBV9 and TRBJ1-3; no clear D. CDR3 length equals 15 residues. Trimming shortened V by 0 bases and J by 0 bases, and 7 bases separated the two germline ends. Germline lookup yields CDR1 SGDLS and CDR2 YYNGEE. The DNA of the CDR3 is TGTGCCAGCAGCGTAGAGGAACTCTCTGGAAACACCATATATTTT. Protein product: CASSVEELSGNTIYF.

The J gene is TRBJ1-1, the V gene TRBV21-1. TRBV21-1 is given as a pseudogene. The CDR3 runs 14 residues. CDR3 in amino acids: CASSKGGGNTEAFF. In DNA form, the CDR3 reads TGTGCCAGCAGCAAAGGTGGGGGGAACACTGAAGCTTTCTTT.

This chain joins TRBV2 and TRBJ2-7, with 7 bases matching TRBD2. The V gene end was trimmed by 11 bases and the J gene end by 4 bases; junction bases not matched to a gene: 14. Germline CDR1 reads SNHLY; CDR2 reads FYNNEI. The CDR3 is 14 amino acids. CDR3 sequence reads: CASSGGLLEYEQYF. The CDR3 DNA sequence: TGTGCCTCCTCGGGGGGACTTCTCGAGTACGAGCAGTACTTC.

This chain connects TRBV11-3 to TRBJ2-7; D call uncertain. Trimming shortened V by 1 base and J by 0 bases, and 1 base separated the two germline ends. This CDR3 is built from 12 residues. Germline CDR1 SGHNT, CDR2 YENEEA. CDR3 DNA sequence: TGTGCCAGCAGCTTAGGCTCCTACGAGCAGTACTTC. This sequence encodes CASSLGSYEQYF.

This clone was seen only once. The chain employs TRBV2 and TRBJ1-4; unclear D gene. Trimming shortened V by 7 bases and J by 10 bases, and 16 bases separated the two germline ends. Germline V gene lookup returns CDR1 SNHLY and CDR2 FYNNEI. The CDR3 has 13 amino acids. The CDR3 region is CASNDDRLGKLFF. For the CDR3, the DNA is TGTGCCAGCAATGATGATCGGCTGGGAAAACTGTTTTTT.

The V and J genes are TRBV15 and TRBJ1-4; 8 nucleotides line up with TRBD1. The germline gives CDR1 LNHNV, CDR2 YYDKDF (reference sequence). V was clipped by 4 bases and J by 4 bases; unmatched bases: 11. CDR3 length: 17 amino acids. In nucleotides, the CDR3 is TGTGCCACCAGCACACGGACAGGGACCGGGAGTAATGAAAAACTGTTTTTT. It is translated as CATSTRTGTGSNEKLFF.

The chain combines TRBV6-6 with TRBJ2-7; D perhaps matches TRBD1 (6 bases). There are 14 residues in the CDR3. The V end was cut by 6 bases, the J end by 4 bases, with 16 bases between. Germline V gene sequence: CDR1 MNHNY, CDR2 SVGAGI (reference sequence). The CDR3 bases are TGTGCCAGCAGATACCCGAGCAGGGGATACGAGCAGTACTTC. Its translation is CASRYPSRGYEQYF.

This clone has only a few counts. This chain links TRBV11-2 with TRBJ1-2, with TRBD1 identical over 8 bases. The germline V gene encodes CDR1 SGHAT and CDR2 FQNNGV. Trimming took 5 bases from V and 1 from J; bases not matched to a gene: 3. The CDR3 contains 14 residues. The CDR3 DNA sequence: TGTGCCAGCAGCGTCGGACAGGGTAACTATGGCTACACCTTC. It codes for CASSVGQGNYGYTF.

This chain connects TRBV6-2 or TRBV6-3 to TRBJ2-3, with 9 bases lining up with TRBD2. J gave up 6 bases and V 5 bases, and 15 bases lay outside the gene matches. Germline CDR1 reads MNHEY; CDR2 reads SVGEGT. This CDR3 region has 17 residues. CDR3 sequence: CASSGSRGRGGSDTQYF. Here the CDR3 DNA reads TGTGCCAGCAGTGGATCCCGAGGGCGGGGGGGCTCCGATACGCAGTATTTT.

The rearrangement uses TRBV10-3 and TRBJ1-4; D is perhaps TRBD1 (5 bases). CDR3 length: 17 residues. Trimming took off 8 bases at V and 0 bases at J, with 19 bases between the two ends. Germline V gene lookup returns CDR1 ENHRY and CDR2 SYGVKD. DNA for the CDR3: TGTGCCATCCCTGGGGGAGCCCGAGTTGCAACTAATGAAAAACTGTTTTTT. Its translation is CAIPGGARVATNEKLFF.